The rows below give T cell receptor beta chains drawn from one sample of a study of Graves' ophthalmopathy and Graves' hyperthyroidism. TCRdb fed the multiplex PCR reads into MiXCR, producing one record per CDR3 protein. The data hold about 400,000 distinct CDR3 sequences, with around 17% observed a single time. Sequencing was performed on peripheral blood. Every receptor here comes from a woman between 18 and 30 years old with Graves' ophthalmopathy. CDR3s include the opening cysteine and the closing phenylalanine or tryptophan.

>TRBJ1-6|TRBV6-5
CASSYDAGSSYNSPLHF
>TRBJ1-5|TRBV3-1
CASSQGDRRGNQPQHF
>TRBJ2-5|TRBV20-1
CSARVAGQGDTTQYF
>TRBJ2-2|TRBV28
CASSLLDTSTGELFF
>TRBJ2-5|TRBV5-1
CASSPRGAQQEAQYF
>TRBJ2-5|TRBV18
CASSPPTMIRETQYF
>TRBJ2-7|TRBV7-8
CASSLRRTEGRRNEQYF
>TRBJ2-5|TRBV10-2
CASSPGTLCRETQYF
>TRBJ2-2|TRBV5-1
CASSFLAAANTGELFF
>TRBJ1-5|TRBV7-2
CASSLASSGIGQPQHF
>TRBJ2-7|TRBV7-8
CASSPPTRGSYEQYF
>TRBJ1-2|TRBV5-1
CASQSNYGYTF
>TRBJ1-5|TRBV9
CASSLPGGPNQPQHF
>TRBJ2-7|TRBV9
CASSTGLAGELYEQYF
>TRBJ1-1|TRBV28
CASSLFGTGGTEAFF
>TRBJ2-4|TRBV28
CASSRTSGRARAKNIQYF
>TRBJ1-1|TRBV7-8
CASSGQAGTRQNTEAFF
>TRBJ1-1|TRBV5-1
CASSQGTGWTEAFF
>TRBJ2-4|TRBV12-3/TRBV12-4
CASKGRRAKNIQYF
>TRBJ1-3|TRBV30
CAWSRYSVTSGNTIYF
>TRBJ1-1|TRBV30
CAADSTEAFF
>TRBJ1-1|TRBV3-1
CASSQTGGADLPF
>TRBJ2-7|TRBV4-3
CASSQDRSLSGVTYEQYF
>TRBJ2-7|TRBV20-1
CSAGGLGREQYF
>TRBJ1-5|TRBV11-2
CASSQGPGHNQPQHF
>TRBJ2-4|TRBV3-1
CASSPLAGGPTDIQYF
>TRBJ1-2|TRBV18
CASSTRQENYGYTF
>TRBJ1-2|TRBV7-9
CASTLGAGYGYTF
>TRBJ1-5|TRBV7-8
CASSYEVVQPQHF
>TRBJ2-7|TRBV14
CASSHSGQSYEQYF
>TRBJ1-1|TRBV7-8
CASSRGRGEMNTEAFF
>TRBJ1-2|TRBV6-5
CAGSYDSNDYGYTF
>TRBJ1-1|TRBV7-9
CASSPSTGVNTEAFF